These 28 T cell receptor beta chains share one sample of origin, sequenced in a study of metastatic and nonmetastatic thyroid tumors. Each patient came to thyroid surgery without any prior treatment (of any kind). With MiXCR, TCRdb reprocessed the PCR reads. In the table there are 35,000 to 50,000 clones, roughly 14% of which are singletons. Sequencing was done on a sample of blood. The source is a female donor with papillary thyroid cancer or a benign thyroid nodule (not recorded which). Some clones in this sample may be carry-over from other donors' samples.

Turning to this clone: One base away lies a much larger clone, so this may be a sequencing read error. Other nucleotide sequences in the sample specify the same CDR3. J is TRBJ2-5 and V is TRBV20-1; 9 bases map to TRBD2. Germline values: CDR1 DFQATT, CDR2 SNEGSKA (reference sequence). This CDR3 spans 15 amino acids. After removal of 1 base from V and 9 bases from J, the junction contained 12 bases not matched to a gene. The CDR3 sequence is CSARGGRAQYSAQYF. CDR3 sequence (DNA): TGCAGTGCTAGAGGCGGGAGGGCCCAGTACTCTGCCCAGTACTTC.

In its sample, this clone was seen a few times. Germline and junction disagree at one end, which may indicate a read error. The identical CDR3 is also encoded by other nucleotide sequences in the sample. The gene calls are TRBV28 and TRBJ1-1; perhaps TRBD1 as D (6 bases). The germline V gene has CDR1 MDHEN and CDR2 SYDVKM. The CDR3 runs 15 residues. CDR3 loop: CASSSPPAQGSEAFF. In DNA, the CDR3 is TGTGCCAGCAGTTCCCCTCCGGCGCAGGGGTCTGAGGCTTTCTTT.

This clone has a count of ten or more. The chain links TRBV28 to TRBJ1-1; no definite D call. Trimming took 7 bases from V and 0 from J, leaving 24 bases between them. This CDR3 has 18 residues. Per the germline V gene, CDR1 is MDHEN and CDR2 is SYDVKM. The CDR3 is CASTPPPEPALMNTEAFF. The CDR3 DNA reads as TGTGCCAGCACTCCCCCCCCGGAACCGGCACTCATGAACACTGAAGCTTTCTTT.

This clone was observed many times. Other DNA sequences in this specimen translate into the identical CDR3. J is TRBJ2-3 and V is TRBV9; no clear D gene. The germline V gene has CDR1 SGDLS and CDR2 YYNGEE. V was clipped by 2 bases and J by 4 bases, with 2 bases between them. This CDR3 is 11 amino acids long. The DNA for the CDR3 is TGTGCCAGCAGCGTTCCAGATACGCAGTATTTT. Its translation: CASSVPDTQYF. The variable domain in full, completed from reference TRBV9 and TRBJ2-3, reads DSGVTQTPKHLITATGQRVTLRCSPRSGDLSVYWYQQSLDQGLQFLIQYYNGEERAKGNILERFSAQQFPDLHSELNLSSLELGDSALYFCASSVPDTQYFGPGTRLTVL.

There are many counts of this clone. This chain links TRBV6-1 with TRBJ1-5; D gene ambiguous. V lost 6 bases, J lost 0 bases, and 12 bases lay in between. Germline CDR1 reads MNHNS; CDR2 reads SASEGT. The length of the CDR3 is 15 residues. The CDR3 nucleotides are TGTGCCAGCAGAAACGGGGTAACTAGCAATCAGCCCCAGCATTTT. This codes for CASRNGVTSNQPQHF.

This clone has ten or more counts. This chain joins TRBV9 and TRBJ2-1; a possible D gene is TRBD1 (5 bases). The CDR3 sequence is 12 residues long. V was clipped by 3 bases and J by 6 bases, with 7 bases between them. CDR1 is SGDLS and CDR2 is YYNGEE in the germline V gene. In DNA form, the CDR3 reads TGTGCCAGCAGCGACAGGCCCAATGAGCAGTTCTTC. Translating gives CASSDRPNEQFF. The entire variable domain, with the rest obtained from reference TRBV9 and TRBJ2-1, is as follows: DSGVTQTPKHLITATGQRVTLRCSPRSGDLSVYWYQQSLDQGLQFLIQYYNGEERAKGNILERFSAQQFPDLHSELNLSSLELGDSALYFCASSDRPNEQFFGPGTRLTVL.

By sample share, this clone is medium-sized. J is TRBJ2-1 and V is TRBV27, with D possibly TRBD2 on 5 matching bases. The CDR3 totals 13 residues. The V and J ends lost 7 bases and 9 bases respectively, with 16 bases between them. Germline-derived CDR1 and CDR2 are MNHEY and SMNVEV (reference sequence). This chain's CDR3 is CASTPQVAGEQFF. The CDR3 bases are TGTGCCAGCACACCCCAGGTGGCGGGTGAGCAGTTCTTC.

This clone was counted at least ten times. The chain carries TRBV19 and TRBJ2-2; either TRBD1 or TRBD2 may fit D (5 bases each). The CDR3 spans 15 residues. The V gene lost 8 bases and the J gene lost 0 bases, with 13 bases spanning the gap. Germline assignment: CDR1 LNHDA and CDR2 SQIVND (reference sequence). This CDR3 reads CASSWDGANTGELFF. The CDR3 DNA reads TGTGCCAGTTCCTGGGACGGCGCGAACACCGGGGAGCTGTTTTTT.

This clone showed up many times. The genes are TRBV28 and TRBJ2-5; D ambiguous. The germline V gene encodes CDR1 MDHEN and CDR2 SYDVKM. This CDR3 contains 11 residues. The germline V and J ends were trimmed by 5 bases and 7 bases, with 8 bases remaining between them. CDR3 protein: CASSKKGTQYF. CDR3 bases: TGTGCCAGCAGTAAGAAAGGGACCCAGTACTTC.

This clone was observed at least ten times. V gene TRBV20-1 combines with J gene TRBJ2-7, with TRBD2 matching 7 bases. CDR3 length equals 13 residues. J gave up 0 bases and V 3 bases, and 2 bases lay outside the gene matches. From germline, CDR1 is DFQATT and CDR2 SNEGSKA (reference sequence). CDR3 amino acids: CSARGDYSYEQYF. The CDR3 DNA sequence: TGCAGTGCTAGGGGGGACTACTCCTACGAGCAGTACTTC.

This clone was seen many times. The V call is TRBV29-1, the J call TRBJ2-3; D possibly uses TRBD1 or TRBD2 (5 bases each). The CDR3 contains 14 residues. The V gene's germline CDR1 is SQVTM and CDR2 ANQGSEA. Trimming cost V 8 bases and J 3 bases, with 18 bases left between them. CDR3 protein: CSILNWDGTDTQYF. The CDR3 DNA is TGCAGCATTCTAAACTGGGACGGAACAGATACGCAGTATTTT.

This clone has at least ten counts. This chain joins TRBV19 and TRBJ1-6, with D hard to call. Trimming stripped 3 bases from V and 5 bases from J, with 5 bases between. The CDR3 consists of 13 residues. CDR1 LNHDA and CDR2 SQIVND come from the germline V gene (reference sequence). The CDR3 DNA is TGTGCCAGTAGTATTGGGAATAATTCACCCCTCCACTTT. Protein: CASSIGNNSPLHF.

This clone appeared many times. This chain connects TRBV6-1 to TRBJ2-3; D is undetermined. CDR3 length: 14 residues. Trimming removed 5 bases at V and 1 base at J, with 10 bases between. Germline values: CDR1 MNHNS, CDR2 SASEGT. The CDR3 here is CASSLFPGTDTQYF. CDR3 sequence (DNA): TGTGCCAGCAGTCTCTTTCCGGGCACAGATACGCAGTATTTT.

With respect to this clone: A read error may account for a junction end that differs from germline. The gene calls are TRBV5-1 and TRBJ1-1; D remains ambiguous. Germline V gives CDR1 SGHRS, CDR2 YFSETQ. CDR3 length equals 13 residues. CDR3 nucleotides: TGCGCCAGTAGCTGGGCGGGAGTGGCTGAAGCTTTCTTT. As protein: CASSWAGVAEAFF.

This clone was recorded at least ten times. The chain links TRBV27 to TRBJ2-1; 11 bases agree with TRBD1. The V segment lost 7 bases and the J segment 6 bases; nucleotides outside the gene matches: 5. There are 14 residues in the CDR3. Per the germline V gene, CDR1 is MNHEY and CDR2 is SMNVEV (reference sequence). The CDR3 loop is CASTRDRGGNEQFF. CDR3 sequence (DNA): TGTGCCAGCACCCGGGACAGGGGGGGCAATGAGCAGTTCTTC.

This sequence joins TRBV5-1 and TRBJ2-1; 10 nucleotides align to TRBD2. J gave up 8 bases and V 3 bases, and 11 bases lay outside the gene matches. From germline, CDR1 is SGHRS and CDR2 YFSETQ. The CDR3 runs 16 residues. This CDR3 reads CASSWGPAGGRDEQFF. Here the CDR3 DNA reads TGCGCCAGCAGCTGGGGGCCAGCGGGAGGGAGAGATGAGCAGTTCTTC.

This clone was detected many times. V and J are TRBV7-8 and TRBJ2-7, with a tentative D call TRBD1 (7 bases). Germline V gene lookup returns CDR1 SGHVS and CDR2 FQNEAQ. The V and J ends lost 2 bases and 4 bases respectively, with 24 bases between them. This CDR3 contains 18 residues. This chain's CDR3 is CASSLMPPGATGRYEQYF. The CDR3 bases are TGTGCCAGCAGCTTAATGCCACCGGGGGCGACAGGGAGATACGAGCAGTACTTC.

CDR3 protein: CASSRTGSAYYEQYF. CDR3 DNA sequence: TGTGCCAGCAGCAGGACAGGTTCGGCCTACTACGAGCAGTACTTC. V is TRBV7-9 and J is TRBJ2-7, with 7 bases identical to TRBD1. The junction had 10 bases not matched to a gene; V was cut back by 5 bases and J by 3 bases. Per germline, CDR1 SEHNR and CDR2 FQNEAQ (reference sequence). The CDR3 has 15 residues.

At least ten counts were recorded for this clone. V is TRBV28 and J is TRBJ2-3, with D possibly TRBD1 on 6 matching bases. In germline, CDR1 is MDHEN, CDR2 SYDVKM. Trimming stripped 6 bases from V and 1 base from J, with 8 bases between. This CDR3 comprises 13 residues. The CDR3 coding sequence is TGTGCCAGCAGCCCAGGGGGCACAGATACGCAGTATTTT. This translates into CASSPGGTDTQYF.

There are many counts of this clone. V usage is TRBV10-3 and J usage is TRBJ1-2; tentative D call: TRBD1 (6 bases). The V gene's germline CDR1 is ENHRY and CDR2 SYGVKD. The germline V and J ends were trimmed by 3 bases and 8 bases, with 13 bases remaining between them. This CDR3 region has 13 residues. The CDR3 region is CAISDRQGLGYTF. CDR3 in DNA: TGTGCCATCAGTGACCGGCAGGGGTTAGGCTACACCTTC.

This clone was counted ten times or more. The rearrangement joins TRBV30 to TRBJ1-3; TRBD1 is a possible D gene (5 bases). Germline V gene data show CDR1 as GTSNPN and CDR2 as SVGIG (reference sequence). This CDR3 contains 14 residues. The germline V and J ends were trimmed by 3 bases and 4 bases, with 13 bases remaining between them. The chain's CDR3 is CAWRDGAGGNTIYF. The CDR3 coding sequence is TGTGCCTGGAGAGACGGGGCTGGAGGAAACACCATATATTTT.

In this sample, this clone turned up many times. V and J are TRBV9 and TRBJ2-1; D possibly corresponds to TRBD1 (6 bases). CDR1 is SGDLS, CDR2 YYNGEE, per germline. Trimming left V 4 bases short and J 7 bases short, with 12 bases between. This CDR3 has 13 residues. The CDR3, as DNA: TGTGCCAGCAGCACTTACAGGGAAAATGAGCAGTTCTTC. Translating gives CASSTYRENEQFF.

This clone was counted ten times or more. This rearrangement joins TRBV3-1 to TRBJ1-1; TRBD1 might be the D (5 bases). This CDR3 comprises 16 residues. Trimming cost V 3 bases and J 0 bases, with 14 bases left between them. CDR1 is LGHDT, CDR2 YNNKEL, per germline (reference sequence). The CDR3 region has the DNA TGTGCCAGCAGCCAGGGGCACGGGGGAGTGAACACTGAAGCTTTCTTT. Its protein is CASSQGHGGVNTEAFF.

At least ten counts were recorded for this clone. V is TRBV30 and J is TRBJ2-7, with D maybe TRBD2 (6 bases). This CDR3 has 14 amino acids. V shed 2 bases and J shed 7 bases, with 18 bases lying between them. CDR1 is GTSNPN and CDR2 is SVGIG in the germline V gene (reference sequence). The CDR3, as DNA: TGTGCCTGGAGTAGAATCGCGGGAAGAGGGGAGCAGTACTTC. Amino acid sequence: CAWSRIAGRGEQYF.

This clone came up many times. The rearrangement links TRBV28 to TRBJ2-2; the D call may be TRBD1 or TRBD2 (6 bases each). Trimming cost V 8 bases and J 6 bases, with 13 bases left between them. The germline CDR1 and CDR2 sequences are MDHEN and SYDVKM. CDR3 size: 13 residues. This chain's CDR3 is CASAWGAPGELFF. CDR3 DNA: TGTGCCAGCGCATGGGGGGCCCCCGGGGAGCTGTTTTTT.

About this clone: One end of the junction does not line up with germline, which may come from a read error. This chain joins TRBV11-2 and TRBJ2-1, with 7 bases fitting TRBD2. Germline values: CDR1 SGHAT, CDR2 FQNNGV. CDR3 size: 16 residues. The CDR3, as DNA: TGTACCAGCAGCTTAGAAGGGACTATCGGGAGCGATGAGCAGTTCTTC. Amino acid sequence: CTSSLEGTIGSDEQFF.

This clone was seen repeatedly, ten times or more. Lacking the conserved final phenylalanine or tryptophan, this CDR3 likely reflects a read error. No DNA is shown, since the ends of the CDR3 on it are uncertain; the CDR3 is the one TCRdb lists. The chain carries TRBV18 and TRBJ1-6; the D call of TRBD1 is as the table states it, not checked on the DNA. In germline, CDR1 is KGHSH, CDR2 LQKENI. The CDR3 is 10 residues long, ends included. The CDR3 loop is CASSERDRSC.

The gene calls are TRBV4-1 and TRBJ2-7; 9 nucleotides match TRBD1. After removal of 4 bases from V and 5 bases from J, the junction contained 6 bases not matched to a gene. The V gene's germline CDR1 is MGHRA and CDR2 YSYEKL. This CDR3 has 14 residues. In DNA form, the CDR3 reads TGCGCCAGCAGCCGAGACAGGGGGTTCGACGAGCAGTACTTC. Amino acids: CASSRDRGFDEQYF.